A selection of T cell receptor beta chains follows, all from one sample in a study of CD8+ T cells in alopecia areata. Sequencing used immunoSEQ multiplex PCR; TCRdb keeps in-frame clones, though not all of them. The sample yields more than 95,000 clones, around 38% seen once. Sample: CD4+ T cells sorted from blood. The source is a human donor with alopecia areata. CDR3s include the opening cysteine and the closing phenylalanine or tryptophan. The D gene is left open where the match is weak. A row's size may be missing; if present it is once, few, many or a size class.

TRBV23-1	few	-	TRBJ2-1	TGCGCCAGCAGTCAATCTTGCGGGCATGAGCAGTTCTTC	CASSQSCGHEQFF
TRBV5-6	-	-	TRBJ1-4	TGTGCCAGCAGCTTGTCCGGGGCGTTCGCAAAACTGTTTTTT	CASSLSGAFAKLFF
TRBV5-6	few	-	TRBJ1-1	TGTGCCAGCAGCGCCAGACTGTCTGAAGCTTTCTTT	CASSARLSEAFF
TRBV5-1	-	-	TRBJ2-7	TGCGCCAGCAGCTTAGGACAGTTTCTGTACGAGCAGTACTTC	CASSLGQFLYEQYF
TRBV7-2	few	TRBD2	TRBJ2-5	TGTGCCAGCAGCTCCCCGAGCGGGGGGTTGGAGACCCAGTACTTC	CASSSPSGGLETQYF
TRBV5-1	-	-	TRBJ2-1	TGCGCCAGCAGGAATGATTTGGGACATGAGCAGTTCTTC	CASRNDLGHEQFF
TRBV4-1	-	-	TRBJ2-3	TGCGCCAGCAGCATCCGGGGCACAGATACGCAGTATTTT	CASSIRGTDTQYF
TRBV30	-	TRBD2	TRBJ2-3	TGTGCCTGGAGTGTAATCACTGGCGGGAGGGCCACACGCCCAGATACGCAGTATTTT	CAWSVITGGRATRPDTQYF
TRBV30	-	TRBD1	TRBJ2-5	TGTGCCCTCGCAGGACAGGGGAAAAGCGAGACCCAGTACTTC	CALAGQGKSETQYF
TRBV7-2	-	-	TRBJ2-7	TGTGCCAGCAGCTTAGTCCTCAACGAGCAGTACTTC	CASSLVLNEQYF
TRBV28	-	TRBD2	TRBJ2-1	TGTGCCAGCAGGATTAGCGGGAGGGCCCACAATGAGCAGTTCTTC	CASRISGRAHNEQFF
TRBV19	few	-	TRBJ1-2	TGTGCCAGTACCATGCCGACTCACTCTAACTATGGCTACACCTTC	CASTMPTHSNYGYTF
TRBV5-1	-	TRBD1	TRBJ2-7	TGCGCCAGCAGCTTGGGGACAGGGACCTACGAGCAGTACTTC	CASSLGTGTYEQYF
TRBV4-3	few	-	TRBJ1-1	TGCGCCAGCAGCCAAGCCCCCGGGGACCACACTGAAGCTTTCTTT	CASSQAPGDHTEAFF
TRBV5-4	-	-	TRBJ1-2	TGTGCCAGCAGCTTGTCGGGAGGGAACTATGGCTACACCTTC	CASSLSGGNYGYTF
TRBV5-1	-	TRBD2	TRBJ2-1	TGCGCCAGCAGCCCAACGGGACTAGCGGAATACAATGAGCAGTTCTTC	CASSPTGLAEYNEQFF
TRBV10-3	-	-	TRBJ2-2	TGTGCCACCGCCTCCAGTTTCGGGGGAAACACCGGGGAGCTGTTTTTT	CATASSFGGNTGELFF
TRBV5-1	-	-	TRBJ2-1	TGCGCCAGCACCCCGGGGGATAGGACCACCTACAATGAGCAGTTCTTC	CASTPGDRTTYNEQFF
TRBV28	many	TRBD2	TRBJ2-3	TGTGCCAGCAGCCCCCACACACCCGGGACTAGTAAGCAGTATTTT	CASSPHTPGTSKQYF
TRBV10-3	-	-	TRBJ2-1	TGTGCCATCAGTGAGTCGACATACAATGAGCAGTTCTTC	CAISESTYNEQFF
TRBV30	-	TRBD2	TRBJ2-5	TGTGCCTGGAGTTCAGGAGTTAGCGGGTTGGAGTACTTC	CAWSSGVSGLEYF
TRBV28	-	-	TRBJ2-5	TGTGCCAGCAGACCCAGCGTCCCAGAGACCCAGTACTTC	CASRPSVPETQYF
TRBV5-1	-	-	TRBJ1-2	TGCGCCAGCAGCTTGTATGGGGGTTCGGATGGCTACACCTTC	CASSLYGGSDGYTF
TRBV28	few	-	TRBJ2-7	TGTGCCAGCAGTCCAGGGGACGAGCAGTACTTC	CASSPGDEQYF
TRBV23-1	-	TRBD1	TRBJ2-6	TGCGCCAGCAGTCAGTCTAATACTAGACAGGGGAATGGGGCCAACGTCCTGACTTTC	CASSQSNTRQGNGANVLTF
TRBV12-5	few	-	TRBJ2-2	TGTGCTAGTGGTCCGACAACCGGGGAGCTGTTTTTT	CASGPTTGELFF
TRBV29-1	few	TRBD1	TRBJ2-7	TGCAGCGTTGTCGTGACAGGGGGCTCCTACGAGCAGTACTTC	CSVVVTGGSYEQYF
TRBV19	-	TRBD1	TRBJ2-7	TGTGCCAGCCAGGACAGGGGCTTGTACGAGCAGTACTTC	CASQDRGLYEQYF
TRBV7-9	few	TRBD1	TRBJ2-4	TGTGCCAGCAGCTCCGGACAGGTCGGGTCCAAAAACATTCAGTACTTC	CASSSGQVGSKNIQYF
TRBV6-5	-	-	TRBJ1-1	TGTGCCAGCAGTACCTTGAACACTGAAGCTTTCTTT	CASSTLNTEAFF